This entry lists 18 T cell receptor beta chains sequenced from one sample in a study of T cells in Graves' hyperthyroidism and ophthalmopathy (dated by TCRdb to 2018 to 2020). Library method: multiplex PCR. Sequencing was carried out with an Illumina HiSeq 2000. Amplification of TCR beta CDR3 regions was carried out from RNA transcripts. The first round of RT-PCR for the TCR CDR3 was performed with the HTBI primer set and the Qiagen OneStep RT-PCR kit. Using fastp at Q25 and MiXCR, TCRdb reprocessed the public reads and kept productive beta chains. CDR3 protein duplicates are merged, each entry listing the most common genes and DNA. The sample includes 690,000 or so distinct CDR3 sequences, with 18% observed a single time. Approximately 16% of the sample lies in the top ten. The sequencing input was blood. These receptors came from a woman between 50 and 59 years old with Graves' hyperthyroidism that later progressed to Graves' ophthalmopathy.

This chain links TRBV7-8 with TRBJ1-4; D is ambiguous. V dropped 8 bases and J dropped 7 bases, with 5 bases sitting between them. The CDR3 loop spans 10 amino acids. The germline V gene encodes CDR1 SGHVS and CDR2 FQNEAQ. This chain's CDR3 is CASGREKLFF. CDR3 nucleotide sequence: TGTGCCAGCGGACGTGAAAAACTGTTTTTT.

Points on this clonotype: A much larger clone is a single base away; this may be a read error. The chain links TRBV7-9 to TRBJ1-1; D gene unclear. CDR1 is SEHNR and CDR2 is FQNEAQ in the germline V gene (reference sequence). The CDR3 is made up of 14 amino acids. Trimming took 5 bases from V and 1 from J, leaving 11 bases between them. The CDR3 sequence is CASSRDAGNTEAFF. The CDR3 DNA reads TGTGCCAGCAGCAGAGATGCAGGGAACACTGAAGCTTTCTTT.

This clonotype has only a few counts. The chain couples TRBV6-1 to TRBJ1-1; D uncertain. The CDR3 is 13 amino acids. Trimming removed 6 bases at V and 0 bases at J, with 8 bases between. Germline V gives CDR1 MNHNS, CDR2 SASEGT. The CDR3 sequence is CASRPSMNTEAFF. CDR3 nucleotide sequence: TGTGCCAGCAGGCCATCCATGAACACTGAAGCTTTCTTT.

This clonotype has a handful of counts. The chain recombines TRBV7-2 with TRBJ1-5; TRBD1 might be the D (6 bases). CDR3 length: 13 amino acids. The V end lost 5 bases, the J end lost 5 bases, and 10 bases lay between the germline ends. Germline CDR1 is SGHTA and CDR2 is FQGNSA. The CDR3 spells CASSPKGDQPQHF. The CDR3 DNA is TGTGCCAGCAGCCCAAAGGGGGATCAGCCCCAGCATTTT.

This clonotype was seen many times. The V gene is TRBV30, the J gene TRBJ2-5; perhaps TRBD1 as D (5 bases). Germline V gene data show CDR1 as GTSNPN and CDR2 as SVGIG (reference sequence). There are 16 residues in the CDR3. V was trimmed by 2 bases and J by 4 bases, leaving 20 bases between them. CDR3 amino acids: CAWSFGVWQGTETQYF. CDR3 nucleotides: TGTGCCTGGAGTTTTGGTGTATGGCAGGGCACAGAGACCCAGTACTTC.

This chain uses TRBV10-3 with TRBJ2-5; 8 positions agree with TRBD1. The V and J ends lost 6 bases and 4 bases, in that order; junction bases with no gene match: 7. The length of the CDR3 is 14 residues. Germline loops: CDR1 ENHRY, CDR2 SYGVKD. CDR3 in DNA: TGTGCCATCAGGAATGGACAGGGTTCAGAGACCCAGTACTTC. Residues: CAIRNGQGSETQYF.

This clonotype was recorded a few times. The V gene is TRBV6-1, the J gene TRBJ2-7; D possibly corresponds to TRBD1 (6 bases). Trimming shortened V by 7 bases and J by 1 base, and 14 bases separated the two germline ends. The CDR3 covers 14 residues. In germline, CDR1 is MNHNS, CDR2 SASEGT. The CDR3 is CASTPGTYSYEQYF. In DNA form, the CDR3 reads TGTGCCAGCACCCCCGGGACATATTCCTACGAGCAGTACTTC.

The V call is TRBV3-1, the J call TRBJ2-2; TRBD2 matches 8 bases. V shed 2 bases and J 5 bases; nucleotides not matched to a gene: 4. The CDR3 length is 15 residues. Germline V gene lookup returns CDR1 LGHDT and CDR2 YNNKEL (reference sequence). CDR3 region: CASSQPREETGELFF. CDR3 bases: TGTGCCAGCAGCCAACCGCGGGAGGAGACCGGGGAGCTGTTTTTT.

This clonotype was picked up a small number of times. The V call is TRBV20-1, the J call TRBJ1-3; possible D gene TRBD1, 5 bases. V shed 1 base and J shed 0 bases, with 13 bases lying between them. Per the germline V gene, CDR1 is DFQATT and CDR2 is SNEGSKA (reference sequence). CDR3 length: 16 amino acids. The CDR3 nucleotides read TGCAGTGCTAGAGCCGGGGACCGCTACTCTGGAAACACCATATATTTT. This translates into CSARAGDRYSGNTIYF.

The CDR3 region is CASSSAEDSYEQYF. DNA for the CDR3: TGTGCCAGCAGCTCCGCCGAAGACAGCTACGAGCAGTACTTC. V and J are TRBV7-9 and TRBJ2-7, with a possible D match to TRBD1 (5 bases). The V end lost 4 bases, the J end lost 3 bases, and 13 bases lay between the germline ends. The CDR3 runs to 14 residues. The germline V gene has CDR1 SEHNR and CDR2 FQNEAQ (reference sequence). The full variable domain, rest sourced from reference TRBV7-9 and TRBJ2-7, is DTGVSQNPRHKITKRGQNVTFRCDPISEHNRLYWYRQTLGQGPEFLTYFQNEAQLEKSRLLSDRFSAERPKGSFSTLEIQRTEQGDSAMYLCASSSAEDSYEQYFGPGTRLTVT.

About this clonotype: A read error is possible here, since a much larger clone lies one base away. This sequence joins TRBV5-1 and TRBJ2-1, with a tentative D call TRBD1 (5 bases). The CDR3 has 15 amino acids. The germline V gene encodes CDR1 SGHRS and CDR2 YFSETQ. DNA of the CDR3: TGCGCCGGCAGCTTGAGGCAGGGAACCTACAATGAGCAGTTCTTC. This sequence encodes CAGSLRQGTYNEQFF.

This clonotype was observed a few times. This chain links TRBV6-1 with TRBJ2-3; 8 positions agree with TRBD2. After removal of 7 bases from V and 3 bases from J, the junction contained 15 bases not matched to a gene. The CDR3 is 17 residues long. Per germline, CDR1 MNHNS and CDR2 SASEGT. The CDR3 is CASTKGAGTRHTDTQYF. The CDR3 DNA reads TGTGCCAGCACCAAAGGAGCCGGGACTAGACATACAGATACGCAGTATTTT.

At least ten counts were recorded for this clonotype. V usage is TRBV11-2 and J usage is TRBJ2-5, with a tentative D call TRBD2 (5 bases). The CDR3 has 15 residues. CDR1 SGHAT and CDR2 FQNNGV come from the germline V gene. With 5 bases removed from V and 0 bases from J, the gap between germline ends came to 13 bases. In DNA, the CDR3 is TGTGCCAGCAGCAGGACGGGAAGGGACCAAGAGACCCAGTACTTC. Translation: CASSRTGRDQETQYF.

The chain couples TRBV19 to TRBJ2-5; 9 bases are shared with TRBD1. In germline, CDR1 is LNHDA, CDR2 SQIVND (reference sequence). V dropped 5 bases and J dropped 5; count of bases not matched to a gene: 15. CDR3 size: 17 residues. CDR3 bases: TGTGCCAGTAGTGATTCCGGGACAGGGACCTTAGGGGAGACCCAGTACTTC. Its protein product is CASSDSGTGTLGETQYF.

This CDR3 is CASSLRWANQPQHF. CDR3 bases: TGTGCCAGCAGCTTAAGATGGGCCAATCAGCCCCAGCATTTT. The chain employs TRBV7-3 and TRBJ1-5, with no clear D. Trimming took 1 base from V and 3 from J, leaving 7 bases between them. Germline values: CDR1 SGHTA, CDR2 FQGTGA. The CDR3 runs to 14 residues.

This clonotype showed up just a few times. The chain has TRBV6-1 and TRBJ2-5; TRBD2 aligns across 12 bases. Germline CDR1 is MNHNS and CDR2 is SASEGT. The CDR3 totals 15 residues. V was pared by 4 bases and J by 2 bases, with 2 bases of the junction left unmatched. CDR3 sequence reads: CASSGTSGVQETQYF. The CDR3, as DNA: TGTGCCAGCAGTGGGACTAGCGGGGTACAAGAGACCCAGTACTTC.

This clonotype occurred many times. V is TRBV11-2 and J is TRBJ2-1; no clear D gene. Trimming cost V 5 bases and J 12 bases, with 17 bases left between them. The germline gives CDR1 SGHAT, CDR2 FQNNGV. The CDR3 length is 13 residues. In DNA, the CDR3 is TGTGCCAGCAGCCAAAACCGGGCCCTCAGGCAGTTCTTC. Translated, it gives CASSQNRALRQFF.

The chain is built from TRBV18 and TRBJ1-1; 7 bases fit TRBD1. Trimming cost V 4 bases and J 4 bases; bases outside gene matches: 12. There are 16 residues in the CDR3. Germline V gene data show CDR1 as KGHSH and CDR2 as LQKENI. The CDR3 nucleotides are TGTGCCAGCTCACAGAACAGGGGCTTCTCGGGCACTGAAGCTTTCTTT. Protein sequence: CASSQNRGFSGTEAFF.